This is a list of T cell receptor beta chains from one sample in a study of vaccination effects on CD4 cells after COVID-19. Antigen specificity for these receptors is unknown. Sequencing was performed with immunoSEQ multiplex PCR; in TCRdb, only in-frame clones are kept and a portion is missing. The sample has fewer than 90,000 clones, 73% seen once; the top ten hold about 4.7%. Sequenced material: CD4+ T cells from PBMCs cultured with HIV peptides, taken before COVID-19 vaccination. These receptors were obtained from a human donor who had a prior SARS-CoV-2 infection. Both conserved end residues are part of each CDR3. A D gene is named only where the DNA matches it firmly. Part of the rows lack a size; the others show once, few, many or a class for expanded clones.

j_gene	v_gene	abundance	d_gene	CDR3nt	CDR3aa
TRBJ2-3	TRBV12-3/TRBV12-4	.	.	TGTGCCAGCAGTGACACAGATACGCAGTATTTT	CASSDTDTQYF
TRBJ2-5	TRBV11-3	.	TRBD1	TGTGCCAGCAGCCCCCGATTAGGGGGCGAGGAGACCCAGTACTTC	CASSPRLGGEETQYF
TRBJ1-5	TRBV5-4	.	.	TGTGCCAGCAGCTTCGGGGGGCAACTCAATCAGCCCCAGCATTTT	CASSFGGQLNQPQHF
TRBJ2-7	TRBV10-1	.	.	TGCGCCAGCATGGTCTGGGGCTACGAGCAGTACTTC	CASMVWGYEQYF
TRBJ1-5	TRBV15	.	.	TGTGCCACCAGCAGTTTACCAACGGGCATCCCCCATCAGCCCCAGCATTTT	CATSSLPTGIPHQPQHF
TRBJ2-1	TRBV9	.	TRBD2	TGTGCCAGCAGCCCTACCCCCCCGGGACTAGCGGGAGGGCCGTCCTACAATGAGCAGTTCTTC	CASSPTPPGLAGGPSYNEQFF
TRBJ2-1	TRBV15	.	.	TGTGCCACCAGCACTTCGGGATGGTACAATGAGCAGTTCTTC	CATSTSGWYNEQFF
TRBJ2-3	TRBV6-5	.	TRBD2	TGTGCCAGCAGGAGGACTAGAATCGATACGCAGTATTTT	CASRRTRIDTQYF
TRBJ2-3	TRBV10-2	.	.	TGCGCCAGCAGTGAGACAGATACGCAGTATTTT	CASSETDTQYF
TRBJ2-1	TRBV30	once	.	TGTGCCTGGAGTAACGGACTGTCTAACAATGAGCAGTTCTTC	CAWSNGLSNNEQFF
TRBJ2-3	TRBV12-1	.	.	TGTGCCAGCAAATTGGGGAGGTCGAACACAGATACGCAGTATTTT	CASKLGRSNTDTQYF
TRBJ2-7	TRBV5-4	.	.	TGTGCCAGCAGCTTCGGACGGCCTGGGGAGCGCTACGAGCAGTACTTC	CASSFGRPGERYEQYF
TRBJ2-1	TRBV7-3	.	TRBD1	TGTGCCAGCAGCCGGACAGGGTTGAATGAGCAGTTCTTC	CASSRTGLNEQFF
TRBJ2-7	TRBV18	.	.	TGTGCCAGCTCACCACAGGGGATCTACGAGCAGTACTTC	CASSPQGIYEQYF
TRBJ2-3	TRBV4-2	.	.	TGTGCCAGCAGCCAAGACATGGGCCTTTCCACAGATACGCAGTATTTT	CASSQDMGLSTDTQYF
TRBJ1-2	TRBV5-6	few	.	TGTGCCAGCAGCTTTGTGTCACCCTATGGCTACACCTTC	CASSFVSPYGYTF
TRBJ2-7	TRBV11-1	.	TRBD1	TGTGCCAGCAGCTCTTACAGGGGCAACTCCTACGAGCAGTACTTC	CASSSYRGNSYEQYF
TRBJ2-4	TRBV4-1	.	TRBD1	TGCGCCAGCAGTCCTTCCGGGACAGGGAAAAACATTCAGTACTTC	CASSPSGTGKNIQYF
TRBJ1-2	TRBV2	.	TRBD1	TGTGCCAGCAGAGCAGGGGGCTCTGGCTACACCTTC	CASRAGGSGYTF
TRBJ1-1	TRBV5-1	few	TRBD1	TGCGCCAGCACGGGCGGGACAGGTCCAGGTGGTAGACAAGCTTTCTTT	CASTGGTGPGGRQAFF